The clone carrying this TCR beta chain was seen at least ten times. Its cognate antigen is unknown. MiXCR, run by TCRdb on the 5' RACE reads, gives a single entry per CDR3 protein. The sample includes about 390,000 distinct CDR3 sequences, 9% to 10% of them seen just once. This record belongs to a study of identical twins. Overall study findings and caveats: One should note that invariant MAIT and iNKT cells could partly confound zero-insertion analyses.

The CDR3 runs 16 residues. The germline CDR1 and CDR2 sequences are DFQATT and SNEGSKA (reference sequence). The V end lost 1 base, the J end lost 6 bases, and 19 bases lay between the germline ends. V is TRBV20-1 and J is TRBJ2-4; maybe TRBD1 (6 bases). This sequence was found in a woman aged 50 to 60 in good health. The material sequenced was naive T cells sorted from blood. The DNA for the CDR3 is TGCAGTGCTAGAGGGGAAAACACAGGGAAAGGAAACATTCAGTACTTC. It codes for CSARGENTGKGNIQYF.